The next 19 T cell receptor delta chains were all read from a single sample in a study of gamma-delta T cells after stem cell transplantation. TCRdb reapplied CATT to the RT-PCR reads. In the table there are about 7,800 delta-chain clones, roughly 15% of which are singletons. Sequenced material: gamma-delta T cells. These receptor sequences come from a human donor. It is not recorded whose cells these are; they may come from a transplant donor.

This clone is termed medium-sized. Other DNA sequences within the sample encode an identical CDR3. CDR3 loop: CALGDLPFWGRSYTDKLIF. CDR3 in DNA: TGTGCTCTTGGGGACCTCCCTTTTTGGGGGAGGTCGTACACCGATAAACTCATCTTT. The V gene is TRDV1, the J gene TRDJ1; 7 bases fit TRDD3. V lost 3 bases and J lost 0; bases outside the gene matches: 16. Germline assignment: CDR1 TSWWSYY and CDR2 QGS. The CDR3 loop spans 19 amino acids.

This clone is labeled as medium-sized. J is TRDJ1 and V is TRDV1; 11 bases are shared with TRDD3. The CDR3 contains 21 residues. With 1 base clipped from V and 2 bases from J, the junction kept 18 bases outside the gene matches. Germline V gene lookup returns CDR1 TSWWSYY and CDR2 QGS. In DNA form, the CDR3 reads TGTGCTCTTGGGGAACCCGCCTTCCTACGTCCCTGGGGGATACCGACCGATAAACTCATCTTT. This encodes CALGEPAFLRPWGIPTDKLIF.

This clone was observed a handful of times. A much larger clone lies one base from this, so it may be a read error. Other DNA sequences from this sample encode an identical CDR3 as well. This CDR3 is CACDPPNGGPSSWDTRQMFF. CDR3 nucleotides: TGTGCCTGCGACCCTCCCAACGGGGGACCGAGCTCCTGGGACACCCGACAGATGTTTTTC. The chain carries TRDV2 and TRDJ3, with a tentative D call TRDD3 (6 bases). Trimming left V 7 bases short and J 0 bases short, with 24 bases between. This CDR3 has 20 amino acids. Looked up from germline, CDR1 is GEAIGNYY and CDR2 is EKD.

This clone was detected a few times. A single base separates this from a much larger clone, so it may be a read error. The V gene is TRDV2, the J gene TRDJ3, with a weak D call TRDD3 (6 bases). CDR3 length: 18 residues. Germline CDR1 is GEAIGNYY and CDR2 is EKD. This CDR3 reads CACDTGDASSWGTRQMFF. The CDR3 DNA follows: TGTGCCTGTGACACCGGGGATGCGAGCTCCTGGGGCACCCGACAGATGTTTTTC.

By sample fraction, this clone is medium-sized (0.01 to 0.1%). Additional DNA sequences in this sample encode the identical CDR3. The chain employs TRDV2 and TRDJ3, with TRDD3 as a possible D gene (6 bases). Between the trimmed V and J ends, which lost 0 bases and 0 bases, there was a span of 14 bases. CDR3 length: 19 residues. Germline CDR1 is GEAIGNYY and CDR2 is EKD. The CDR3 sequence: CACDTWGSQSSWDTRQMFF. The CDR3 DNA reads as TGTGCCTGTGACACCTGGGGGTCTCAGAGCTCCTGGGACACCCGACAGATGTTTTTC.

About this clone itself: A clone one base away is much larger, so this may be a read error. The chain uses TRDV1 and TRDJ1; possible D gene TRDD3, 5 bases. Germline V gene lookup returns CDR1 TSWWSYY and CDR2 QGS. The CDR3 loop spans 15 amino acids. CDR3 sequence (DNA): TGTTCTCTTGGGGAATTTCTACGGCACCGGGGTAAACTCATCTTT. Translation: CSLGEFLRHRGKLIF.

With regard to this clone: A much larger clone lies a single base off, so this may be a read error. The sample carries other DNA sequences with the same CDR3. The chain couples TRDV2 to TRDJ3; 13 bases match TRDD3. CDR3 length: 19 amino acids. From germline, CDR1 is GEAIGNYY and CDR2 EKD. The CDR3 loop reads CACDVLGDTSSWDTRQMFF. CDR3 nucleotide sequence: TGTGCCTGTGACGTACTGGGGGATACGAGCTCCTGGGACACCCGACAAATGTTTTTC.

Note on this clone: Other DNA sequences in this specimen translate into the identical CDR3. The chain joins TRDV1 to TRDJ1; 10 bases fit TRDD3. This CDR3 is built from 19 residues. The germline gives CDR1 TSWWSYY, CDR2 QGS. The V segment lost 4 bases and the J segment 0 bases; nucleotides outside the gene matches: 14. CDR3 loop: CALGGLQLYWGIYTDKLIF. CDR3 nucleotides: TGTGCTCTTGGGGGACTGCAATTGTACTGGGGGATCTACACCGATAAACTCATCTTT.

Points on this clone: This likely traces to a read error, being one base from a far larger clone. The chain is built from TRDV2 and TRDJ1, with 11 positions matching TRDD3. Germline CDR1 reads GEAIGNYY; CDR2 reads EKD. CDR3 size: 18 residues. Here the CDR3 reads CASDMVVVGDTQTDKLIF. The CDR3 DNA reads TGTGCCAGTGACATGGTTGTGGTGGGGGATACGCAGACCGATAAACTCATCTTT.

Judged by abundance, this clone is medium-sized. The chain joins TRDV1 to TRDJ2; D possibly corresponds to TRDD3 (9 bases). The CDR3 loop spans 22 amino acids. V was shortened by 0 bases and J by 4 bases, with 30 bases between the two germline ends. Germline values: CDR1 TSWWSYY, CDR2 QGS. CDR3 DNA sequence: TGTGCTCTTGGGGAACTGCTTGTTTCTTCCTACCCGTACTGGGGGAGGACAGCACAACTCTTCTTT. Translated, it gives CALGELLVSSYPYWGRTAQLFF.

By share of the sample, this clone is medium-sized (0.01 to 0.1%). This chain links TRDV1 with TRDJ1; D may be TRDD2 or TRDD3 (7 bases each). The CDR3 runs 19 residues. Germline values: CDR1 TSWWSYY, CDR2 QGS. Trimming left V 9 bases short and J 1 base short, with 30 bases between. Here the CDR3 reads CALIKGPFLLLGATDKLIF. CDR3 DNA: TGTGCTCTGATCAAAGGGCCATTCCTACTTCTGGGGGCCACCGATAAACTCATCTTT.

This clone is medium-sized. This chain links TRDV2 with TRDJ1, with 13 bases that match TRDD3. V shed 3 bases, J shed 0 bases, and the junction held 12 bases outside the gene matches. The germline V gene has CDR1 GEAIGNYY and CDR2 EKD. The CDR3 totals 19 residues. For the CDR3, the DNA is TGTGCCTGTGACTCCTCCCGTACTGGGGGATACGGGTACACCGATAAACTCATCTTT. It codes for CACDSSRTGGYGYTDKLIF.

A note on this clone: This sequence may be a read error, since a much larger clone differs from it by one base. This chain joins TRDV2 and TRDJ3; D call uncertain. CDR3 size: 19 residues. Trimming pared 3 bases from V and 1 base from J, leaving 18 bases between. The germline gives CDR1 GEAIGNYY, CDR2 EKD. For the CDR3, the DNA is TGTGCCTGTGACCTCCTGACTGCCGTTAGATCCTGGGACACCCGACAGATGTTTTTC. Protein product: CACDLLTAVRSWDTRQMFF.

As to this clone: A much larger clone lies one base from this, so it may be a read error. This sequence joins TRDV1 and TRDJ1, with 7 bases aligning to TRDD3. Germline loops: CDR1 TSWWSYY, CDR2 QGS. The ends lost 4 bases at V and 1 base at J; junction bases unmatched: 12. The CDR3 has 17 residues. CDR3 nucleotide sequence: TGTGCTCTTGGGGCCATCTACGAGAACTGGGGCACCGATAAACTCATCTTT. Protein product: CALGAIYENWGTDKLIF.

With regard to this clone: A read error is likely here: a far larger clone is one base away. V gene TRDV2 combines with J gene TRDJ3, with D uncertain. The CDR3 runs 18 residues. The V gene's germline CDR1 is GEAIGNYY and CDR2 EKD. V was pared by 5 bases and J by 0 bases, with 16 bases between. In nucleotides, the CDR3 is TGTGCCTGTGGCGCAGGCTGGTTGAGCTCCTGGGACACCCGACAGATGTTTTTC. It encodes CACGAGWLSSWDTRQMFF.

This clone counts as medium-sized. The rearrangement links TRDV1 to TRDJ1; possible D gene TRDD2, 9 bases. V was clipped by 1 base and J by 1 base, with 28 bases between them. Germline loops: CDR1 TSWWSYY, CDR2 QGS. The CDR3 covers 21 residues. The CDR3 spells CALGEHAFLRRTGGPTDKLIF. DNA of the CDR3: TGTGCTCTTGGGGAACATGCCTTCCTACGTCGTACTGGGGGCCCCACCGATAAACTCATCTTT.

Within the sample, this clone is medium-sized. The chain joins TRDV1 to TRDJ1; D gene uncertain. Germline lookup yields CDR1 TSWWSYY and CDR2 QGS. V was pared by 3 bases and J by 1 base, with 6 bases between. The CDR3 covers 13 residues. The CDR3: CALGDVPTDKLIF. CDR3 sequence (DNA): TGTGCTCTTGGGGACGTACCCACCGATAAACTCATCTTT.

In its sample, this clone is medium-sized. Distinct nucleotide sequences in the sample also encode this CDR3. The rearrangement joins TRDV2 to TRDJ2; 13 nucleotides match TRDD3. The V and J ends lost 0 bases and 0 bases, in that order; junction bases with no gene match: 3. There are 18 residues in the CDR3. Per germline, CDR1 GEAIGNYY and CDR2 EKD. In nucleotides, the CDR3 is TGTGCCTGTGACACCCTTACTGGGGGATACGCTTTGACAGCACAACTCTTCTTT. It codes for CACDTLTGGYALTAQLFF.

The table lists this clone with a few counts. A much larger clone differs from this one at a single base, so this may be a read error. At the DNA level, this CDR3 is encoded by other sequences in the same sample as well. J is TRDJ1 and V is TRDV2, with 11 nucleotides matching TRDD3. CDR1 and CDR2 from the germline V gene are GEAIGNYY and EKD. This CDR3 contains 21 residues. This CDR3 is CACDLRPSPVLGDKWTDKLIF. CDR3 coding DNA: TGTGCCTGTGACCTAAGGCCTTCCCCTGTACTGGGGGATAAGTGGACCGATAAACTCATCTTC.